What follows describes a single T cell receptor beta chain. These data are taken from a study of blood T cell repertoires in COVID-19. About the research overall: COVID-19 samples, acute and convalescent, were from the United States, Italy and Spain. PBMCs, B-cell-depleted T cells, or T cells were the source of the cDNA or gDNA that made up the material.

Trimming removed 5 bases from V and 8 bases from J, with 18 bases in between. CDR3 length: 14 residues. Germline V gives CDR1 SEHNR, CDR2 FQNEAQ (reference sequence). Authors' methods: Nucleated cell number was recorded as an estimate derived from reference gene primer amplification. Clones were sequenced by immunoSEQ multiplex PCR, and TCRdb holds only the in-frame ones, with some missing. V, J and clone size are those of that table, while D and trimming were read from the DNA. The sample yields roughly 73,000 clones, around 75% seen once. The source of this sequence is a man in his 70s with acute or convalescent COVID-19. Sequenced sample: peripheral blood. V is TRBV7-9 and J is TRBJ1-1, with a weak D call TRBD1 (6 bases). This CDR3 is CASSKDGGAAEAFF. The CDR3 DNA reads TGTGCCAGCAGCAAAGACGGGGGGGCCGCCGAAGCTTTCTTT.